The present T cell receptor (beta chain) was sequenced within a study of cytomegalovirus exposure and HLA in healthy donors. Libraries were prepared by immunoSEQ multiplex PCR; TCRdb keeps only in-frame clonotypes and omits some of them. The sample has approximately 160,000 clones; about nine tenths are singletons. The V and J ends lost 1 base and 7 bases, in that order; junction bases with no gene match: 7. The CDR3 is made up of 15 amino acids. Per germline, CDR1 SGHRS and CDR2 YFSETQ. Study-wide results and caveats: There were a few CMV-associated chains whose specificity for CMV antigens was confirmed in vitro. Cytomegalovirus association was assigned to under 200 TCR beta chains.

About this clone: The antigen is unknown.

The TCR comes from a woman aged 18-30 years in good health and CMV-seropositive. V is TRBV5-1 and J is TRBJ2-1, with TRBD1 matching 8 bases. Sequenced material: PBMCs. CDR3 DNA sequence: TGCGCCAGCAGCTTGAGCACAGGGGGAGGTAATGAGCAGTTCTTC. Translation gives CASSLSTGGGNEQFF.